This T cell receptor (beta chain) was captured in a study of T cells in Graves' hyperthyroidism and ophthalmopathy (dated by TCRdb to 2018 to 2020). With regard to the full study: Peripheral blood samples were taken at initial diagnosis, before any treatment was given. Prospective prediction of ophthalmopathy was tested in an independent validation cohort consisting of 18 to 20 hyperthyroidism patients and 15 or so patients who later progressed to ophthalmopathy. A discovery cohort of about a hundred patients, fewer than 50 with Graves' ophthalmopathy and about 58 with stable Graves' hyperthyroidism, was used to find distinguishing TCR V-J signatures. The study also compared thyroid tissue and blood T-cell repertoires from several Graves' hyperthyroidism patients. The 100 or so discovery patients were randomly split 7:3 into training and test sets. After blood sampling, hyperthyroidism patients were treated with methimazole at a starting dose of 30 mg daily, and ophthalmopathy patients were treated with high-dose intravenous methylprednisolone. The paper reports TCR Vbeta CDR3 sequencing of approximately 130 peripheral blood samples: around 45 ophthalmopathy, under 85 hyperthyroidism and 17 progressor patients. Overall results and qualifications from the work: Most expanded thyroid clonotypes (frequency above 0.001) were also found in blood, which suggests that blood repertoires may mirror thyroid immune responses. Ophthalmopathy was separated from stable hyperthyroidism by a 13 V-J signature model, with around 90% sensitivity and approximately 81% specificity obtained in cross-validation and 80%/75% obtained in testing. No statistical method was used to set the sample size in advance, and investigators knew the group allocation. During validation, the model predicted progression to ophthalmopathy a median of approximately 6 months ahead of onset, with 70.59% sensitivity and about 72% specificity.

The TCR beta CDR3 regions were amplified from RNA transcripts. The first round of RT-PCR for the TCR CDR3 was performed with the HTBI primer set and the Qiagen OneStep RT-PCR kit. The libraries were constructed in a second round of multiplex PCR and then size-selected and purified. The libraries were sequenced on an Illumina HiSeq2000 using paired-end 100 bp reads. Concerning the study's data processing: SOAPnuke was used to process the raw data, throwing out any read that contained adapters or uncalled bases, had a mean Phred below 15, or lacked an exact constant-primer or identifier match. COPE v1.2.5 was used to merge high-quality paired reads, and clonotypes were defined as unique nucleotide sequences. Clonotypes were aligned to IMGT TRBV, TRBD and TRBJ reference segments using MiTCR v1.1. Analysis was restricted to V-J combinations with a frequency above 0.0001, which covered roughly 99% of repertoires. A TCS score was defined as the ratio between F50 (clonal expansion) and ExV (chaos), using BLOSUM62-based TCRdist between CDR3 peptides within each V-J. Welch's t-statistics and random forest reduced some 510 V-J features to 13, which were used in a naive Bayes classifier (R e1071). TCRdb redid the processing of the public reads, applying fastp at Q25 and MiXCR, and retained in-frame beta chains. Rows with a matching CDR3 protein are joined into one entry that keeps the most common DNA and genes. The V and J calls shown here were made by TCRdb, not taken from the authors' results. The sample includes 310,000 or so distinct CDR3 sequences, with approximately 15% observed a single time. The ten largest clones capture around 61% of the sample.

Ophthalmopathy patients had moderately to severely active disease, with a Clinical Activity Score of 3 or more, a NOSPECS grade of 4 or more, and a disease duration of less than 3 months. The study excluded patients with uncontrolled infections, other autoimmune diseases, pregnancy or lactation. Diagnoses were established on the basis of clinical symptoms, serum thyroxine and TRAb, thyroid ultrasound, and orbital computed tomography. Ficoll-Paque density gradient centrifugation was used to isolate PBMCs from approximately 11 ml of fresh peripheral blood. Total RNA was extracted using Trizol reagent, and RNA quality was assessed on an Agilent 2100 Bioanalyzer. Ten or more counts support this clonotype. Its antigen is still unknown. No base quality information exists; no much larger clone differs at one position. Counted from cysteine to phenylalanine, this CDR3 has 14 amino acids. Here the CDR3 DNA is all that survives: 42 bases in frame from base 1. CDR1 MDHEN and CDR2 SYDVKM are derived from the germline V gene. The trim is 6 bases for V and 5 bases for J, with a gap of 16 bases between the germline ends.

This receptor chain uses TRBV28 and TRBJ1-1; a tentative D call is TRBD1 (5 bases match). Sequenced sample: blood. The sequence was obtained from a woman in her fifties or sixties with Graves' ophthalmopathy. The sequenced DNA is TGTGCCAGCAGATGGGGGGTCCGAGGGACTGAAGCTTTCTTT. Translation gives CASRWGVRGTEAFF. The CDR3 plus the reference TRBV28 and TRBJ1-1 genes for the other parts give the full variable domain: DVKVTQSSRYLVKRTGEKVFLECVQDMDHENMFWYRQDPGLGLRLIYFSYDVKMKEKGDIPEGYSVSREKKERFSLILESASTNQTSMYLCASRWGVRGTEAFFGQGTRLTVV.